What follows is one T cell receptor beta chain and its context. No antigen is known for it. Base qualities are not provided; no much larger clone lies one nucleotide away. Its CDR3 holds 14 amino acids, cysteine through phenylalanine. Only the CDR3 part of the read is kept: 42 bases, read in frame from the first base. CDR1 SQVTM and CDR2 ANQGSEA are derived from the germline V gene. V trim: 7 bases; J trim: 1 base; unmatched bases: 7. The donors were included in the validation cohort of some 120 subjects, a group kept apart from the roughly 700-subject first cohort. These data belong to a study of cytomegalovirus exposure and HLA in healthy donors (dated 2017 in TCRdb). At the level of the whole study: According to a later analysis, the 120 or so validation repertoires were produced on the same platform as the roughly 700 repertoires of the first cohort. The aim of the study was to test whether cataloging public T cell receptors could identify signatures of past pathogen exposure. Along with the approximately 670-subject first cohort, a separate validation cohort of around 110 different subjects was used. To predict cytomegalovirus infection status, the study brought together high-throughput TCR immunosequencing, statistical association of individual TCRs with disease status, and machine learning.

Overall study outcomes, separate from this receptor: A few of the identified cytomegalovirus-associated TCR beta chains were confirmed in vitro to be specific for cytomegalovirus antigens. The study listed around 160 TCR beta chains as associated with cytomegalovirus. Most TCR sequences were seen in very few donors, while some public TCRs were found in many individuals. The authors suggested that the approach could potentially be generalized to other disease states and immunological phenotypes. The classifier was reported to diagnose cytomegalovirus status with high specificity and sensitivity in both the original cohort and the validation cohort. A later analysis lacked HLA typing for the validation cohort, so it scored co-occurrence in that cohort across all 120 or so repertoires. Of the cluster scores, roughly 93% were above 0 in a later analysis, which found that TCRs clustered in the first cohort also tended to co-occur in the roughly 130 validation repertoires.

Library preparation employed the immunoSEQ multiplex PCR assay. Per the original workflow: A statistical classification framework was built to diagnose cytomegalovirus status from the catalog of TCR beta chain sequences. This is the immuneACCESS table as TCRdb keeps it, with only in-frame sequences that have V and J called. A part of the clones is gone; compared with another copy, unresolved V genes explain less than half, and the rest is unexplained. That table supplies the V and J calls and clone size; D and trimming were determined from the DNA. The sample table shows 100,000 to 150,000 clones, and 80% to 90% are seen once. The ten largest clonotypes hold 1.5% to 2% of the sample.

This chain is built from TRBV29-1 and TRBJ1-5, with TRBD1 matching 7 junction bases. This TCR came from a woman aged 18-29 years in good health and CMV-seronegative. The material sequenced was PBMCs. The CDR3 loop reads CSARQGGSNQPQHF. The sequenced DNA is TGCAGCGCTAGACAGGGAGGCAGCAATCAGCCCCAGCATTTT.